This paragraph covers one T cell receptor beta chain sequence. This sample is drawn from a study of shared clonotypes between healthy human individuals. Clones were read by immunoSEQ multiplex PCR, and TCRdb kept only the in-frame ones, dropping some. Altogether about 2 million clones are present, approximately 94% being singletons, with the ten largest covering 1.2%. This CDR3 spans 13 amino acids. Germline lookup yields CDR1 LGHNA and CDR2 YSLEER. Trimming shortened V by 1 base and J by 4 bases, and 7 bases separated the two germline ends. Only CD45RO-negative cells positively selected for CCR7 counted as naive CD8 cells, so terminally differentiated effector memory CD45RA+ cells were excluded.

The receptor comes from a man between 18 and 35 years old in good health. This chain uses TRBV4-3 with TRBJ1-1; maybe TRBD1 (6 bases). The sample taken for sequencing was naive CD8+ T cells sorted from blood. In DNA, the CDR3 is TGCGCCAGCAGCCAAGGCAGGGGCACTGAAGCTTTCTTT. Its protein product is CASSQGRGTEAFF.